These T cell receptor beta chains were read from a single sample in a study of blood T cell repertoires in COVID-19. Clones were sequenced by immunoSEQ multiplex PCR, and TCRdb holds only the in-frame ones, with some missing. The data contain about 190,000 clones, 70% to 85% of them singletons. The specimen was peripheral blood. These TCRs come from a woman aged 30 to 39 with acute or convalescent COVID-19. The CDR3 runs from the conserved cysteine through the conserved F or W. A D gene is named only where the DNA matches it firmly. The listing skips clone size in some rows; elsewhere it reads once, few, many or a size class.

j_call,clone_size,d_call,v_call,cdr3_aa,cdr3_nt
TRBJ1-2,-,-,TRBV2,CASNPTGGYGYTF,TGTGCCAGCAACCCGACAGGCGGCTATGGCTACACCTTC
TRBJ2-5,few,-,TRBV24-1,CATSELNYRGGETQYF,TGTGCCACCAGTGAACTGAACTACAGGGGAGGAGAGACCCAGTACTTC
TRBJ2-1,-,TRBD2,TRBV24-1,CATSDLLAGDHNEQFF,TGTGCCACCAGTGATTTGCTAGCGGGGGACCACAATGAGCAGTTCTTC
TRBJ2-1,-,-,TRBV11-3,CASSLRQSGGTDEQFF,TGTGCCAGCAGCTTACGCCAATCAGGGGGGACCGATGAGCAGTTCTTC
TRBJ2-7,-,-,TRBV7-2,CASSPVARGYYEQYF,TGTGCCAGCAGTCCAGTAGCCAGGGGTTACTACGAGCAGTACTTC
TRBJ2-2,few,TRBD2,TRBV7-9,CASSRGTSGTGELFF,TGTGCCAGCAGCCGCGGGACTAGCGGGACCGGGGAGCTGTTTTTT
TRBJ1-5,-,TRBD1,TRBV24-1,CATSDRTGGFQPQHF,TGTGCCACCAGTGACCGGACAGGGGGGTTCCAGCCCCAGCATTTT
TRBJ2-2,-,TRBD1,TRBV28,CASTGVRAGGTGELFF,TGTGCCAGCACCGGGGTGAGGGCAGGGGGAACCGGGGAGCTGTTTTTT
TRBJ1-5,-,-,TRBV19,CASSIIENQPQHF,TGTGCCAGTAGTATAATTGAGAATCAGCCCCAGCATTTT
TRBJ2-1,-,TRBD2,TRBV19,CASSLTLAGGPYNEQFF,TGTGCCAGTAGTCTAACCTTAGCGGGAGGCCCCTACAATGAGCAGTTCTTC
TRBJ1-6,-,TRBD1,TRBV27,CASSTAHRGRPHNSPLHF,TGTGCCAGCAGTACAGCCCACAGGGGGCGCCCCCATAATTCACCCCTCCACTTT
TRBJ2-5,-,TRBD1,TRBV9,CASSVGTGEAQYF,TGTGCCAGCAGCGTAGGGACAGGGGAGGCCCAGTACTTC
TRBJ1-4,once,-,TRBV25-1,CASTTANEKLFF,TGTGCCAGTACGACAGCTAATGAAAAACTGTTTTTT
TRBJ2-2,-,TRBD2,TRBV19,CASMGSGRNTGELFF,TGTGCCAGTATGGGTAGCGGGAGGAACACCGGGGAGCTGTTTTTT
TRBJ2-7,-,-,TRBV30,CAWRPPGTYEQYF,TGTGCCTGGAGGCCGCCAGGGACCTACGAGCAGTACTTC
TRBJ2-7,-,-,TRBV29-1,CSAVDGTYEQYF,TGCAGCGCCGTGGACGGGACCTACGAGCAGTACTTC
TRBJ2-7,-,TRBD1,TRBV5-1,CASSLGQGETYEQYF,TGCGCCAGCAGCTTAGGACAGGGGGAAACTTACGAGCAGTACTTC
TRBJ2-7,-,-,TRBV21-1,CASSRGPPEQYF,TGTGCCAGCAGCCGCGGGCCGCCCGAGCAGTACTTC
TRBJ2-1,-,-,TRBV5-4,CASSPGVATGNEQFF,TGTGCCAGCAGCCCGGGAGTAGCGACGGGAAATGAGCAGTTCTTC
TRBJ2-5,-,-,TRBV24-1,CATSDFRDQETQYF,TGTGCCACCAGTGATTTCAGGGATCAAGAGACCCAGTACTTC
TRBJ1-1,-,TRBD1,TRBV6-5,CASSLDRGLNTEAFF,TGTGCCAGCAGCCTAGACAGGGGGTTGAACACTGAAGCTTTCTTT
TRBJ1-6,-,TRBD1,TRBV29-1,CSVSTGGHSPLHF,TGCAGCGTTTCGACAGGGGGGCATTCACCCCTCCACTTT
TRBJ1-2,-,-,TRBV12-3/TRBV12-4,CASSLSQTATF,TGTGCCAGCAGTTTGTCTCAAACTGCCACCTTC
TRBJ2-3,-,TRBD2,TRBV4-3,CASSAHGTSVLVTQYF,TGCGCCAGCAGCGCCCACGGGACTAGCGTCTTGGTAACGCAGTATTTT
TRBJ2-1,once,-,TRBV6-5,CASTPWGERNEQFF,TGTGCCAGCACTCCTTGGGGCGAGAGGAATGAGCAGTTCTTC
TRBJ1-6,few,-,TRBV25-1,CASGRSASYSPLHF,TGTGCCAGCGGCAGGTCAGCTTCTTATTCACCCCTCCACTTT
TRBJ2-5,-,-,TRBV28,CASSPGLTETQYF,TGTGCCAGCAGCCCAGGGTTAACGGAGACCCAGTACTTC
TRBJ2-1,-,TRBD2,TRBV11-2,CASSFGVGTSGASYNEQFF,TGTGCCAGCAGCTTTGGAGTCGGGACTAGCGGGGCAAGCTACAATGAGCAGTTCTTC
TRBJ1-1,-,-,TRBV6-1,CASSEILGGSEAFF,TGTGCCAGCAGTGAAATTCTTGGGGGGTCTGAAGCTTTCTTT
TRBJ2-1,-,-,TRBV2,CARGGGQDRWVF,TGTGCCAGAGGGGGGGGCCAGGATCGTTGGGTCTTC
TRBJ2-5,-,-,TRBV3-1/TRBV3-2,CASSLTSELETQYF,TGTGCCAGCAGCCTGACCAGCGAGCTGGAGACCCAGTACTTC
TRBJ1-1,-,-,TRBV19,CASSGRDIRTEAFF,TGTGCCAGTAGTGGCAGGGACATCAGGACTGAAGCTTTCTTT
TRBJ1-1,-,-,TRBV6-4,CASAQTLQAEAFF,TGTGCCAGCGCTCAAACTCTTCAGGCTGAAGCTTTCTTT
TRBJ1-5,-,-,TRBV7-6,CASSLGGRGNQPQHF,TGTGCCAGCAGCTTAGGCGGCAGGGGTAATCAGCCCCAGCATTTT
TRBJ2-4,-,TRBD1,TRBV28,CASSNLQGAKNIQYF,TGTGCCAGCAGCAACTTACAGGGGGCCAAAAACATTCAGTACTTC
TRBJ2-2,-,-,TRBV7-2,CASSLSMHRVGTGELFF,TGTGCCAGCAGCTTGTCCATGCACAGGGTAGGGACCGGGGAGCTGTTTTTT
TRBJ2-1,once,-,TRBV7-9,CASSFPVESYEQFF,TGTGCCAGCAGTTTCCCCGTCGAGAGTTATGAGCAGTTCTTC
TRBJ2-7,-,TRBD2,TRBV2,CASSELAVYEQYF,TGTGCCAGCAGTGAACTAGCGGTGTACGAGCAGTACTTC
TRBJ2-5,few,-,TRBV15,CATSRLGSFTQYF,TGTGCCACCAGCAGATTGGGCAGCTTCACCCAGTACTTC
TRBJ2-5,-,-,TRBV9,CASSVGVHPQETQYF,TGTGCCAGCAGCGTAGGAGTGCATCCACAAGAGACCCAGTACTTC
TRBJ2-1,-,TRBD2,TRBV27,CASSLLAGDPYNEQFF,TGTGCCAGCAGTTTATTGGCGGGAGACCCCTACAATGAGCAGTTCTTC
TRBJ1-1,-,TRBD1,TRBV5-6,CASSWGSGGYTEAFF,TGTGCCAGCAGCTGGGGATCAGGGGGGTACACTGAAGCTTTCTTT
TRBJ1-1,-,TRBD1,TRBV7-2,CASSFQGASEAFF,TGTGCCAGCAGCTTTCAGGGGGCGTCTGAAGCTTTCTTT
TRBJ2-2,-,TRBD2,TRBV5-1,CASSTGLAGVTGELFF,TGCGCCAGCAGCACCGGACTAGCGGGGGTCACCGGGGAGCTGTTTTTT